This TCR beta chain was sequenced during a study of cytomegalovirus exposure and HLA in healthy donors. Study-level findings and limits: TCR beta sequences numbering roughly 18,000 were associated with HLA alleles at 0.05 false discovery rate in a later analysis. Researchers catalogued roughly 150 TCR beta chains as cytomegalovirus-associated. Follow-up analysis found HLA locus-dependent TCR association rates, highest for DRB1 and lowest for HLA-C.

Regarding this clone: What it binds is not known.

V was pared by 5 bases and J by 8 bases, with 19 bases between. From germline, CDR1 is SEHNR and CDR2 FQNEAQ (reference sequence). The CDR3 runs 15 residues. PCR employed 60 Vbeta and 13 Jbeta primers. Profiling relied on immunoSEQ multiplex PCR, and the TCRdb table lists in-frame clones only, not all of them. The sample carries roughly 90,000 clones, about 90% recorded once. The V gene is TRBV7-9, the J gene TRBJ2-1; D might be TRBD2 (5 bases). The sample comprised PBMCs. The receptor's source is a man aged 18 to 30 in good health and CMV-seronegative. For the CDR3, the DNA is TGTGCCAGCAGCCCCCGTAGAGGGTTTCTTGATGAGCAGTTCTTC. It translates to CASSPRRGFLDEQFF.